Listed here are 15 T cell receptor beta chains from one sample, sequenced in a study of T cells in Graves' hyperthyroidism and ophthalmopathy. Researchers amplified the TCR beta CDR3 regions from RNA transcripts. HTBI primers were employed in a first-round RT-PCR of the TCR CDR3. Each CDR3 protein is one row after TCRdb ran MiXCR on the multiplex PCR reads. The sample gives 250,000 to 400,000 distinct CDR3 sequences, around 13% of which show up once; roughly 35% is in the top ten. Sequenced material: blood. The receptors stem from a middle-aged woman with Graves' ophthalmopathy.

This clonotype was counted only a few times. The chain employs TRBV30 and TRBJ2-1, with D perhaps matching TRBD1 or TRBD2 (5 bases each). The J call may be wrong; the DNA end is better matched by TRBJ2-7. This CDR3 is 14 amino acids long. The V gene's germline CDR1 is GTSNPN and CDR2 SVGIG (reference sequence). CDR3 in amino acids: CAWSPSGARNEQYF. CDR3 bases: TGTGCCTGGAGTCCCTCCGGGGCGAGGAATGAGCAGTACTTC.

In this sample, this clonotype turned up many times. This CDR3 is CASSVLGAGVGGYTF. CDR3 nucleotide sequence: TGTGCCAGCAGCGTCCTTGGTGCAGGGGTAGGAGGCTACACCTTC. The chain combines TRBV5-6 with TRBJ1-2; D perhaps matches TRBD1 (6 bases). Looked up from germline, CDR1 is SGHDT and CDR2 is YYEEEE. Between the trimmed V and J ends, which lost 4 bases and 8 bases, there was a span of 21 bases. This CDR3 contains 15 residues.

Notes on this clonotype: Since a much larger clone is just one base distant, this may be a read error. V and J are TRBV20-1 and TRBJ1-1; D not certain. V lost 2 bases to trimming and J lost 2 bases, with 9 bases between them. The CDR3 has 13 amino acids. The germline V gene encodes CDR1 DFQATT and CDR2 SNEGSKA (reference sequence). DNA for the CDR3: TGCAGTGCTAGACGGGAGATAAACACTGAAGCTTTCTTT. Amino acid sequence: CSARREINTEAFF.

V gene TRBV27 combines with J gene TRBJ2-7, with 8 bases fitting TRBD1. Germline V gives CDR1 MNHEY, CDR2 SMNVEV (reference sequence). Germline trimming cut 4 bases from V and 3 bases from J; bases unmatched to any gene: 8. The CDR3 runs to 15 residues. The DNA of the CDR3 is TGTGCCAGCAGTTCCAGACAGGGGACTCTCTACGAGCAGTACTTC. Residues: CASSSRQGTLYEQYF.

Ten or more counts support this clonotype. This sequence joins TRBV7-8 and TRBJ1-2; no clear D. This CDR3 spans 13 amino acids. V was clipped by 5 bases and J by 8 bases, with 15 bases between them. Germline V gene data show CDR1 as SGHVS and CDR2 as FQNEAQ. This chain's CDR3 is CASSPTPQFGYTF. CDR3 DNA: TGTGCCAGCAGCCCTACACCGCAGTTCGGCTACACCTTC.

Many counts were recorded for this clonotype. CDR3 region: CASSQGGGWRQPQHF. CDR3 DNA sequence: TGTGCCAGCAGCCAAGGCGGCGGTTGGCGTCAGCCCCAGCATTTT. The rearrangement joins TRBV3-1 to TRBJ1-5; D is unresolved. The CDR3 runs to 15 residues. Trimming pared 1 base from V and 6 bases from J, leaving 13 bases between. From germline, CDR1 is LGHDT and CDR2 YNNKEL (reference sequence).

This chain uses TRBV4-1 with TRBJ2-7; 13 bases fit TRBD2. The trim removed 0 bases at V and 3 bases at J, leaving 14 bases unmatched. The germline CDR1 and CDR2 sequences are MGHRA and YSYEKL. The CDR3 consists of 20 residues. The CDR3 is CASSQDSPRHGTSGIYEQYF. The CDR3, as DNA: TGCGCCAGCAGCCAAGATTCTCCGAGACACGGGACTAGCGGGATCTACGAGCAGTACTTC.

With regard to this clonotype: The junction does not match germline at one end; this may be a read error. This chain joins TRBV6-5 and TRBJ1-1; tentatively, D is TRBD1 (5 bases). CDR1 is MNHEY, CDR2 SVGAGI, per germline. CDR3 length: 14 residues. Here the CDR3 DNA reads TGTGGCAGCAGTTTCGAGCTGGCAGGGTCCGAGGCTTTCTTT. It translates to CGSSFELAGSEAFF.

On this clonotype itself: A read error is likely, as this CDR3 ends without the conserved phenylalanine or tryptophan. V usage is TRBV28 and J usage is TRBJ1-5, with unresolved D. Germline CDR1 reads MDHEN; CDR2 reads SYDVKM. This CDR3 spans 14 amino acids. V lost 3 bases to trimming and J lost 7 bases, with 13 bases between them. In DNA form, the CDR3 reads TGTGCCAGCAGTTTGAGTTTCTTAAACCAGCCCCAGCATTCT. This codes for CASSLSFLNQPQHS.

This clonotype was seen a few times. The chain has TRBV2 and TRBJ1-5; possibly TRBD1 for D (6 bases). The CDR3 loop spans 15 amino acids. Germline CDR1 and CDR2: SNHLY and FYNNEI. Trimming pared 3 bases from V and 6 bases from J, leaving 15 bases between. The CDR3 sequence is CASSEGGDNGQPQHF. CDR3 nucleotide sequence: TGTGCCAGCAGTGAGGGGGGGGACAATGGTCAGCCCCAGCATTTT.

This clonotype was counted ten times or more. The rearrangement uses TRBV29-1 and TRBJ1-2; D is unclear. This CDR3 region has 15 residues. The V end lost 4 bases, the J end lost 7 bases, and 22 bases lay between the germline ends. Per germline, CDR1 SQVTM and CDR2 ANQGSEA. The CDR3 nucleotides read TGCAGCGTTGCGCTCGGGTCAGCCTCTATGGGTGGCTACACCTTC. This translates into CSVALGSASMGGYTF.

This clonotype has just a few counts. V usage is TRBV10-3 and J usage is TRBJ2-7, with TRBD1 matching 9 bases. The V segment lost 4 bases and the J segment 5 bases; nucleotides outside the gene matches: 12. Looked up from germline, CDR1 is ENHRY and CDR2 is SYGVKD. The CDR3 is 16 amino acids. The CDR3 DNA reads as TGTGCCATCAGTGCGGATCCTTGGACAGGGGACGACGAGCAGTACTTC. Its protein is CAISADPWTGDDEQYF.

V is TRBV19 and J is TRBJ2-3; perhaps TRBD2 as D (6 bases). This CDR3 has 16 amino acids. The germline CDR1 and CDR2 sequences are LNHDA and SQIVND (reference sequence). Trimming took 5 bases from V and 4 from J, leaving 19 bases between them. CDR3 nucleotide sequence: TGTGCCAGTAGTGATGTGTGGGTGGCGGGGCCAGATACGCAGTATTTT. It specifies CASSDVWVAGPDTQYF.

This clonotype has more than one count but fewer than ten. The V gene is TRBV20-1, the J gene TRBJ2-7; TRBD2 matches at 12 bases. V was pared by 5 bases and J by 2 bases, with 13 bases of the junction left unmatched. Germline CDR1 is DFQATT and CDR2 is SNEGSKA (reference sequence). The CDR3 is 17 residues long. CDR3 protein: CSAPNTLTSGGTYEQYF. CDR3 coding DNA: TGCAGTGCTCCGAACACCCTGACTAGCGGGGGAACCTACGAGCAGTACTTC.

This clonotype showed up many times. This sequence joins TRBV20-1 and TRBJ2-5, with TRBD1 matching over 7 bases. J gave up 5 bases and V 5 bases, and 8 bases lay outside the gene matches. There are 13 residues in the CDR3. The V gene's germline CDR1 is DFQATT and CDR2 SNEGSKA (reference sequence). Here the CDR3 reads CSAPSGGRETQYF. CDR3 coding DNA: TGCAGTGCTCCCTCAGGGGGTAGGGAGACCCAGTACTTC.